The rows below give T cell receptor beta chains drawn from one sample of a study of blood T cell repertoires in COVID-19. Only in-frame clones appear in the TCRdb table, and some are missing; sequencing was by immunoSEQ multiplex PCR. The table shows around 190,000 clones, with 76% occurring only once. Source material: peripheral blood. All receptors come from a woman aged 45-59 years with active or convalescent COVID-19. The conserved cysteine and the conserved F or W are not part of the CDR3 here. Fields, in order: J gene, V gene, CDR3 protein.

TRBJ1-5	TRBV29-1	SVVDRGYQPQH
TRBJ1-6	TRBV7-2	ASRGQGVTSYNSPLH
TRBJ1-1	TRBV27	ASSFRDRDTSEAF
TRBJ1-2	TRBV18	ASSPSAGDTPYGYT
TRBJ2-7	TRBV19	ASSSGQGGEQY
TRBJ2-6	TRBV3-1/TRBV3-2	ASSQESYGTGNSGANVLT
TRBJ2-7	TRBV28	ASSPGAGGPYEQY
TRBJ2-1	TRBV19	ASTPLGQGYNEQF
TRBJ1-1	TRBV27	ASRFAGGTEAF
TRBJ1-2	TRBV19	ASSRGDYGYT
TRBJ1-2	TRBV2	ASSHRGDNYGYT
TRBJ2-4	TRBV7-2	ASSPGDRAAKNIQY
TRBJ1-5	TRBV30	AWSQGYSNQPQH